The clone carrying this TCR beta chain appeared a few times. Individuals aged roughly 18 to 90 years were recruited from approximately 22 US areas. Resolution of symptoms, clearance, or two negative PCRs was present in recovered Cohort 3 donors. Original data processing: Nucleated cell counts were estimated from reference gene primer amplification. Measured with immunoSEQ multiplex PCR; TCRdb has only the in-frame clones, and not every one. V, J and clone size derive from that table, while D and trimming were established from the DNA sequence. Of around 500,000 clones in the sample, approximately 90% are singletons; the top ten hold 1.5% to 2%. Germline CDR1 and CDR2: DFQATT and SNEGSKA (reference sequence). The CDR3 covers 11 residues. Trimming removed 0 bases from V and 14 bases from J, with 11 bases in between. This sample was taken from a study of blood T cell repertoires in COVID-19. Study as a whole: COVID-19 samples collected from the United States, Italy and Spain covered acute and convalescent phases.

The sample comprised PBMCs or T cells enriched from blood (not recorded which). This chain joins TRBV20-1 and TRBJ1-5; perhaps TRBD1 as D (6 bases). The receptor's source is a woman aged 40 to 49 who had recovered from COVID-19. The CDR3, as DNA: TGCAGTGCTAGAGACCGGGACACCGAGCATTTT. Protein: CSARDRDTEHF.